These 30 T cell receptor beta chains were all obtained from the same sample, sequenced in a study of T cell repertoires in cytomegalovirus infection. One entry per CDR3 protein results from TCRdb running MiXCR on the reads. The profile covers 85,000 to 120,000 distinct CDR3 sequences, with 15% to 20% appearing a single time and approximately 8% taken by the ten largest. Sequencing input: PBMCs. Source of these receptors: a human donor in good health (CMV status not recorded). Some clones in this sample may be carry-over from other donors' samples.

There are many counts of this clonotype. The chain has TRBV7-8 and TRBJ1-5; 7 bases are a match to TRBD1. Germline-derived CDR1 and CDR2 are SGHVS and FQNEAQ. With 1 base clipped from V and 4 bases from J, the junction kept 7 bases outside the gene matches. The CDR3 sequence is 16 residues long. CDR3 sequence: CASSLDDDRANQPQHF. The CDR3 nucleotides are TGTGCCAGCAGCTTAGACGATGACAGGGCGAATCAGCCCCAGCATTTT. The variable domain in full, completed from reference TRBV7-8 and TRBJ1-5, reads GAGVSQSPRYKVAKRGQDVALRCDPISGHVSLFWYQQALGQGPEFLTYFQNEAQLDKSGLPSDRFFAERPEGSVSTLKIQRTQQEDSAVYLCASSLDDDRANQPQHFGDGTRLSIL.

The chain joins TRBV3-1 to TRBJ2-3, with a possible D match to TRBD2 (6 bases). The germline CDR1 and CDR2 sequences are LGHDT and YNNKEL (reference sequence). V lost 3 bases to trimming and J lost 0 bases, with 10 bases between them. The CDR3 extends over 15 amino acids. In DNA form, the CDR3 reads TGTGCCAGCAGCCAGACTAGGGCTAGCACAGATACGCAGTATTTT. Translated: CASSQTRASTDTQYF.

CDR3 DNA sequence: TGTGCCAGCAACTTCTTGGACAGGGGGCATGGCTACACCTTC. Protein: CASNFLDRGHGYTF. V and J are TRBV28 and TRBJ1-2; 11 bases are a match to TRBD1. The germline V gene has CDR1 MDHEN and CDR2 SYDVKM. V shed 7 bases, J shed 6 bases, and the junction held 7 bases outside the gene matches. This CDR3 spans 14 amino acids.

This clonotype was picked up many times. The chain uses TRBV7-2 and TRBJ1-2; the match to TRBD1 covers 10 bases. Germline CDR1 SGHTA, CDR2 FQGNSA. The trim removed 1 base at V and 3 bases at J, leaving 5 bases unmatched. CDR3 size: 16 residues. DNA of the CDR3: TGTGCCAGCAGCTTAGGGACAGGGGGAGGCTACTATGGCTACACCTTC. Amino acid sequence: CASSLGTGGGYYGYTF.

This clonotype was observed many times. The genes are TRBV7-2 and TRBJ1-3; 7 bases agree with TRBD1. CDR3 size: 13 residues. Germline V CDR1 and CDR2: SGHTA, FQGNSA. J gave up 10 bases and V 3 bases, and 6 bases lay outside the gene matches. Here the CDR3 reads CASSLRQGGTIYF. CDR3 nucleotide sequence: TGTGCCAGCAGCTTGCGACAGGGCGGGACCATATATTTT.

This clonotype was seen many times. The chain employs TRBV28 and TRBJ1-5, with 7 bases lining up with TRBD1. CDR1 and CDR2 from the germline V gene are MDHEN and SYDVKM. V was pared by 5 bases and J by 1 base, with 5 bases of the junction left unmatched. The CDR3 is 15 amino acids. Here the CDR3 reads CASSQTGTSNQPQHF. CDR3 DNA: TGTGCCAGCAGTCAGACAGGGACCAGCAATCAGCCCCAGCATTTT.

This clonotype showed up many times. CDR3 loop: CASSSDFTGELFF. DNA of the CDR3: TGTGCCAGCAGCTCCGATTTCACCGGGGAGCTGTTTTTT. The chain couples TRBV7-2 to TRBJ2-2; D unclear. V dropped 4 bases and J dropped 4 bases, with 7 bases sitting between them. Germline lookup yields CDR1 SGHTA and CDR2 FQGNSA. This CDR3 contains 13 residues. The whole variable domain, filled in from reference TRBV7-2 and TRBJ2-2, reads GAGVSQSPSNKVTEKGKDVELRCDPISGHTALYWYRQSLGQGLEFLIYFQGNSAPDKSGLPSDRFSAERTGGSVSTLTIQRTQQEDSAVYLCASSSDFTGELFFGEGSRLTVL.

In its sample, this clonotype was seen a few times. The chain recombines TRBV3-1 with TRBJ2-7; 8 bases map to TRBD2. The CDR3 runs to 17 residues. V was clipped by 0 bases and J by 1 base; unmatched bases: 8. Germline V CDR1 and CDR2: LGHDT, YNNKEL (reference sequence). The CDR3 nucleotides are TGTGCCAGCAGCCAAGAGGCGCGCGGGGGGCCTTCCTACGAGCAGTACTTC. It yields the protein CASSQEARGGPSYEQYF.

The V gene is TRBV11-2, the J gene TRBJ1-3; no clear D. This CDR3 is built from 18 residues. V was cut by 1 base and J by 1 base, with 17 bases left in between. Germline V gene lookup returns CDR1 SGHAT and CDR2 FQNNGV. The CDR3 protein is CASSLVAGGKWSGNTIYF. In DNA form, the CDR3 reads TGTGCCAGCAGCTTAGTCGCAGGCGGTAAATGGTCTGGAAACACCATATATTTT.

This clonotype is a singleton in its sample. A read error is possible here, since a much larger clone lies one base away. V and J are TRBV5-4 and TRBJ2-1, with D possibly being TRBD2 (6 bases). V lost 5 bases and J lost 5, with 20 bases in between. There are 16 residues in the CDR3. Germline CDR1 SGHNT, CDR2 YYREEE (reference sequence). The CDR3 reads CASRVRREKENNEQFF. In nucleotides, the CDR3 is TGTGCCAGCAGGGTCCGGAGGGAGAAAGAGAACAATGAGCAGTTCTTC.

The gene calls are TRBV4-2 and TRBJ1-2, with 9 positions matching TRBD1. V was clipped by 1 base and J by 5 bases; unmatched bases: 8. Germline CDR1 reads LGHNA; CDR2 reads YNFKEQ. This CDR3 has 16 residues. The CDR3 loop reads CASSQATRTGEYGYTF. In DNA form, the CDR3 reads TGTGCCAGCAGCCAAGCTACAAGGACAGGGGAATATGGCTACACCTTC.

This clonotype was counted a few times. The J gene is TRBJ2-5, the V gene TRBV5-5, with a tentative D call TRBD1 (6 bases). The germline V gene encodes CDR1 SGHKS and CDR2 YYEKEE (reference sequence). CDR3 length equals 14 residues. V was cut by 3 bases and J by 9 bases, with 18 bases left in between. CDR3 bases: TGTGCCAGCAGCTCCGCAGGGGACAAGTTAGCCCAGTACTTC. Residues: CASSSAGDKLAQYF.

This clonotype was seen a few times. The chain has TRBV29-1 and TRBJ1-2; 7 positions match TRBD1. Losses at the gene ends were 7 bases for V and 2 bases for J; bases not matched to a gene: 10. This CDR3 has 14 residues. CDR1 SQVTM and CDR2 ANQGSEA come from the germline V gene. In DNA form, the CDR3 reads TGCAGCGCGGGAGCGGGACAGCAAAACTATGGCTACACCTTC. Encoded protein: CSAGAGQQNYGYTF.

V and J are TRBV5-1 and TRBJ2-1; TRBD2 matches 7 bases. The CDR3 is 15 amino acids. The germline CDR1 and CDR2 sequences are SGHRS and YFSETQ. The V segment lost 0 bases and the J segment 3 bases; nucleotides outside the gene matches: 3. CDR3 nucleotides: TGCGCCAGCAGCTTGGAGAGCGGGGACTACAATGAGCAGTTCTTC. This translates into CASSLESGDYNEQFF.

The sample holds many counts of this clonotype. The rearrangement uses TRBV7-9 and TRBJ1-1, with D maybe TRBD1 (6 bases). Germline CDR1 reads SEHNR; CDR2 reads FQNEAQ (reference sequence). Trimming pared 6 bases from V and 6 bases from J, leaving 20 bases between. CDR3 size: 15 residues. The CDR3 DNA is TGTGCCAGCAGAGTTGTACAGGGTATTTATCCTGAAGCTTTCTTT. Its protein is CASRVVQGIYPEAFF.

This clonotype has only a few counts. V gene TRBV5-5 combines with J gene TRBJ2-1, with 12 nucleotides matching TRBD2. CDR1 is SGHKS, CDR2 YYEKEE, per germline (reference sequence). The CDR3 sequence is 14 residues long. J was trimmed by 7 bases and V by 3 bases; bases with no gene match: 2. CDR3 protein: CASSWGTSGNEQFF. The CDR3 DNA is TGTGCCAGCAGCTGGGGGACTAGCGGGAATGAGCAGTTCTTC.

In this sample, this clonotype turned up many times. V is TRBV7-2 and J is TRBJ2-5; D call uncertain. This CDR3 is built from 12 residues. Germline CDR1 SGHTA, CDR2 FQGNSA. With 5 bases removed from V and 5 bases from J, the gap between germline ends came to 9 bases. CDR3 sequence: CASSQTAETQYF. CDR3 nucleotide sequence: TGTGCCAGCAGCCAAACGGCGGAGACCCAGTACTTC.

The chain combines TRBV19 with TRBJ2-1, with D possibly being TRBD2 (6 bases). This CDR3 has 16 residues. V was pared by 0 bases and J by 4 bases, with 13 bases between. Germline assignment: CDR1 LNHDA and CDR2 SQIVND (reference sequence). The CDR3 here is CASSIDPRDLYNEQFF. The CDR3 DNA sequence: TGTGCCAGTAGTATAGATCCCAGGGACTTATACAATGAGCAGTTCTTC.

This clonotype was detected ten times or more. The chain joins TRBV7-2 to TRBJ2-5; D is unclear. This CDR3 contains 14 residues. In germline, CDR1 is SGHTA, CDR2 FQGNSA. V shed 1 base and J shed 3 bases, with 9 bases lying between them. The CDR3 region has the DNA TGTGCCAGCAGCTTAGATGGGCGAAAAGAGACCCAGTACTTC. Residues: CASSLDGRKETQYF. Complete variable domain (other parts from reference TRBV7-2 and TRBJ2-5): GAGVSQSPSNKVTEKGKDVELRCDPISGHTALYWYRQSLGQGLEFLIYFQGNSAPDKSGLPSDRFSAERTGGSVSTLTIQRTQQEDSAVYLCASSLDGRKETQYFGPGTRLLVL.

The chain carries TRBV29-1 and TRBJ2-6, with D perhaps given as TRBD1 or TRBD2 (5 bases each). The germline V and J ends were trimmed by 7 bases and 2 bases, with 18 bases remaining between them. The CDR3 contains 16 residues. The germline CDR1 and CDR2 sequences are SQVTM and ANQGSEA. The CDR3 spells CSAMGPQGTGANVLTF. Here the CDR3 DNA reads TGCAGCGCGATGGGACCGCAAGGTACTGGGGCCAACGTCCTGACTTTC.

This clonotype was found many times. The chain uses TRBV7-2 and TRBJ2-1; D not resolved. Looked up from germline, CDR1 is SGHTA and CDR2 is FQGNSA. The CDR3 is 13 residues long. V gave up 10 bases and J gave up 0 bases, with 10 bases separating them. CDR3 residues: CATHSSSYNEQFF. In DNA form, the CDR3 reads TGTGCCACCCACAGTAGCTCCTACAATGAGCAGTTCTTC.

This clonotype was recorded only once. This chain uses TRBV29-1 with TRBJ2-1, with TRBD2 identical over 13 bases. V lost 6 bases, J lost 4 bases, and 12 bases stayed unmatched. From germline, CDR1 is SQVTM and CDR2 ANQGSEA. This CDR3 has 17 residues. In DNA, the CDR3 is TGCAGCGTCCAGGGACTAGCGGGGTCCACTGCATACAATGAGCAGTTCTTC. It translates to CSVQGLAGSTAYNEQFF.

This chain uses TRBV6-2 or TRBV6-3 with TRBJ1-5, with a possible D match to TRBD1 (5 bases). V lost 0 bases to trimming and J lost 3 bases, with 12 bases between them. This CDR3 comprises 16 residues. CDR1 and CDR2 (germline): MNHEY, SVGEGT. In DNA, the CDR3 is TGTGCCAGCAGTTACTCTGCAGGGTCGGACAATCAGCCCCAGCATTTT. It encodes CASSYSAGSDNQPQHF.

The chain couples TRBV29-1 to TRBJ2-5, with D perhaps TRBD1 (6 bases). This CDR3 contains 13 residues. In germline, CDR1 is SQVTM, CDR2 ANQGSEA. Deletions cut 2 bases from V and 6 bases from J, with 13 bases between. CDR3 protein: CSVERSRGQTQYF. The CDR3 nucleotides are TGCAGCGTTGAAAGGAGCAGGGGACAGACCCAGTACTTC.

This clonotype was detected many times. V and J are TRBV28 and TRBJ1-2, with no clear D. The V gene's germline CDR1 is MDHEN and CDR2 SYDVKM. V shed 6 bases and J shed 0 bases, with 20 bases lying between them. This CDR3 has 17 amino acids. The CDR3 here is CASRGREPREPNYGYTF. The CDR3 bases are TGTGCCAGCAGAGGACGGGAACCCAGAGAGCCTAACTATGGCTACACCTTC.

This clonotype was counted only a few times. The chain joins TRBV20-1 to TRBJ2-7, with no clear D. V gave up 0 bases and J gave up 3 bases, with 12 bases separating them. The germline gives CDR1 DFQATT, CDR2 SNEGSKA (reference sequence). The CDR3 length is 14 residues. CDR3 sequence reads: CSARDSRSSYEQYF. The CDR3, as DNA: TGCAGTGCTAGAGACTCTCGCTCCAGCTACGAGCAGTACTTC.

The CDR3 bases are TGTGCCAGCAGGTTACAGGGACAGGGCGGGGAGCTGTTTTTT. Translating gives CASRLQGQGGELFF. The chain employs TRBV7-3 and TRBJ2-2; 9 bases are shared with TRBD1. Germline V gene data show CDR1 as SGHTA and CDR2 as FQGTGA. Losses at the gene ends were 6 bases for V and 7 bases for J; bases not matched to a gene: 6. This CDR3 is 14 amino acids long.

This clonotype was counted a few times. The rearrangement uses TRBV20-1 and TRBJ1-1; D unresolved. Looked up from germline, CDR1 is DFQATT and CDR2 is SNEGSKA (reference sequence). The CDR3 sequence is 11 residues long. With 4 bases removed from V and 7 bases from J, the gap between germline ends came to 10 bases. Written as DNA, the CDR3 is TGCAGTGCTATACCCCGGGATGAAGCTTTCTTT. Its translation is CSAIPRDEAFF.

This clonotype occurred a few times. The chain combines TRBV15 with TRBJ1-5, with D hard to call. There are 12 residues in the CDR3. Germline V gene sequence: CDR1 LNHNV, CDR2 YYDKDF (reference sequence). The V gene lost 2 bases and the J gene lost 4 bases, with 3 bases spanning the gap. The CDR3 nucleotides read TGTGCCACCAGCAGAAATAATCAGCCCCAGCATTTT. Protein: CATSRNNQPQHF.

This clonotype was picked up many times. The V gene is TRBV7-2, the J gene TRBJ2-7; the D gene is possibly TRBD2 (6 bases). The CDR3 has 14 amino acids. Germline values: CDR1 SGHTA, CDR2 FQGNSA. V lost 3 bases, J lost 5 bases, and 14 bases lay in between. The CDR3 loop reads CASSFGGASDEQYF. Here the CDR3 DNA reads TGTGCCAGCAGCTTCGGCGGGGCCAGCGACGAGCAGTACTTC.